This TCR beta chain stems from a study of regulatory T cells in long-lasting Graves disease. Broader study findings: TRBV28, TRBJ1-2 and TRBJ2-5 were segments that persistent disease favored.

Between the trimmed V and J ends, which lost 6 bases and 7 bases, there was a span of 16 bases. The CDR3 totals 14 residues. Investigators prepared the TCR beta libraries by applying iRepertoire HTBI primers and Arm-PCR of CDR3 regions. In TCRdb, the multiplex PCR reads were re-called with MiXCR into one record per CDR3 protein. The repertoire holds 400,000 to 500,000 distinct CDR3 sequences, with about 22% as singletons. This clonotype occurred many times. Its antigen is currently unknown. Time point noted: persistent/refractory GD, antithyroid drugs over 5 years with positive TRAb. Construction of the TCR library relied on RNA isolated from PBMCs.

The V and J genes are TRBV12-3 or TRBV12-4 and TRBJ2-4, with D possibly TRBD2 on 5 matching bases. This specimen was peripheral blood mononuclear cells (PBMCs), taken when the disease was refractory, from a patient treated with antithyroid drugs. This TCR was sampled from a female donor with Graves disease. CDR3 in DNA: TGTGCCAGCAGGTACAGACAAGAGGGTAACATTCAGTACTTC. Translation gives CASRYRQEGNIQYF.